This TCR beta chain was retrieved from a study of blood T cell repertoires in COVID-19. Libraries were prepared by immunoSEQ multiplex PCR; TCRdb keeps only in-frame clonotypes and omits some of them. Of approximately 150,000 clones listed, 75% to 90% are singletons. Sequenced: PBMCs or T cells enriched from blood (not recorded which). The receptor was isolated from an older man who had been exposed to COVID-19.

The CDR3 here is CASSSDRASGNTIYF. DNA of the CDR3: TGTGCCAGCAGTTCCGACAGGGCTTCTGGAAACACCATATATTTT. This chain connects TRBV28 to TRBJ1-3, with TRBD1 matching over 7 bases. This CDR3 has 15 amino acids. V trimming: 4 bases; J trimming: 1 base; junction bases outside the gene matches: 4. From germline, CDR1 is MDHEN and CDR2 SYDVKM.